Below are 7 T cell receptor beta chains sequenced from a single sample in a study of blood T cell repertoires in COVID-19 (dated by TCRdb to about 2020). Library preparation was by the immunoSEQ multiplex PCR assay. TCRdb retrieved this table from immuneACCESS and kept in-frame rearrangements only. Not all clones are present; in checked studies, unresolved V genes account for under half, and no reason is known for the remainder. Present in this sample are 350,000 to 450,000 clones, approximately 90% of which were seen just once. Roughly 1.1% of the sample is taken by the ten largest. Sequenced input: PBMCs or T cells enriched from blood (not recorded which). All receptors come from a man in his thirties or forties who had recovered from COVID-19.

V and J are TRBV11-2 and TRBJ1-1; 9 nucleotides agree with TRBD1. V was pared by 7 bases and J by 6 bases, with 12 bases of the junction left unmatched. The germline CDR1 and CDR2 sequences are SGHAT and FQNNGV. This CDR3 is 15 amino acids long. The CDR3 loop is CASKPGTGSHAEAFF. CDR3 nucleotide sequence: TGTGCCAGCAAACCCGGGACAGGGAGTCACGCTGAAGCTTTCTTT.

The rearrangement joins TRBV3-1 (or the pseudogene TRBV3-2) to TRBJ2-7, with TRBD1 matching 10 bases. With 6 bases clipped from V and 0 bases from J, the junction kept 8 bases outside the gene matches. The germline V gene encodes CDR1 LGHDT and CDR2 YNNKEL (reference sequence). This CDR3 spans 16 amino acids. CDR3 nucleotide sequence: TGTGCCAGCAGTGATACCGGGACAGGGGACTCCTACGAGCAGTACTTC. It encodes CASSDTGTGDSYEQYF.

This clone was picked up a small number of times. The V and J genes are TRBV5-1 and TRBJ1-1; no reliable D call. This CDR3 is 14 amino acids long. The V and J ends lost 4 bases and 0 bases respectively, with 10 bases between them. CDR1 is SGHRS, CDR2 YFSETQ, per germline. CDR3 DNA sequence: TGCGCCAGCAGCGACATTGGAATGAACACTGAAGCTTTCTTT. It codes for CASSDIGMNTEAFF.

The chain recombines TRBV19 with TRBJ1-2, with D possibly being TRBD1 (6 bases). The ends were cut back, 5 bases at V and 8 bases at J, with 18 bases in the middle. Per germline, CDR1 LNHDA and CDR2 SQIVND (reference sequence). The CDR3 extends over 14 amino acids. CDR3 nucleotide sequence: TGTGCCAGTAGTGTTACGACAGGTCCGGGCGGCTACACCTTC. Residues: CASSVTTGPGGYTF.

This chain joins TRBV27 and TRBJ2-7, with a weak D call TRBD1 (7 bases). The CDR3 is 15 amino acids. Between the trimmed V and J ends, which lost 5 bases and 2 bases, there was a span of 16 bases. Germline V gene sequence: CDR1 MNHEY, CDR2 SMNVEV (reference sequence). Here the CDR3 reads CASSRQAGQTYEQYF. DNA for the CDR3: TGTGCCAGCAGTCGCCAGGCGGGACAGACCTACGAGCAGTACTTC.

This sequence joins TRBV5-1 and TRBJ2-3, with 7 bases that match TRBD1. Germline CDR1 reads SGHRS; CDR2 reads YFSETQ. The trim removed 3 bases at V and 3 bases at J, leaving 10 bases unmatched. The CDR3 sequence is 16 residues long. The CDR3 bases are TGCGCCAGCAGCTCTCCTCCGGGACAGATGACAGATACGCAGTATTTT. Translating it yields CASSSPPGQMTDTQYF.

The rearrangement links TRBV12-3 or TRBV12-4 to TRBJ1-2; the D is unclear. V was trimmed by 7 bases and J by 6 bases, leaving 15 bases between them. CDR3 length: 13 amino acids. The CDR3 sequence is CASTTSWADGYTF. The DNA for the CDR3 is TGTGCCAGCACAACTTCCTGGGCTGATGGCTACACCTTC.